This T cell receptor (beta chain) was observed in a study of Ad26.COV2.S vaccination and SARS-CoV-2 variants (dated by TCRdb to about 2021). Background on the whole study: Vaccine-arm donors came from COV1001, a multicentre, randomized, double-blind, placebo-controlled phase I-IIa trial of Ad26.COV2.S in healthy adults. Ad26.COV2.S was administered intramuscularly at 5 x 10^10 or 1 x 10^11 viral particles, either as a single shot or as two shots given 56 days apart. Blinding of investigators to trial group allocation was maintained during experiments and outcome assessment. The specificity and breadth of SARS-CoV-2-reactive T cell receptors after Ad26.COV2.S vaccination were assessed by TCRbeta repertoire sequencing. A total of some 30 samples were included in the TCR-sequenced set, comprising around 19 Ad26.COV2.S vaccine recipients, 5 placebo recipients and 8 SARS-CoV-2 convalescent individuals. Trial participants were randomized into five groups of five: low-dose or high-dose Ad26.COV2.S given once or twice, or placebo on both occasions. General findings and caveats noted by the study authors: After vaccination, spike-specific CD8+ and CD4+ T cell responses were reported to show substantial breadth. Ad26.COV2.S recipients had higher spike-specific TCR breadth than placebo recipients (P = 0.0014). Vaccine and placebo recipients had similar non-spike TCR breadth, a finding consistent with the vaccine containing only spike. It was noted by the authors that total T cell responses may have been underestimated by the TCR breadth and depth analyses. The study lacked the statistical power to compare responses across vaccine doses or regimens.

The intended sense of this specimen's treatment or condition label: 19 received Ad26.COV2.S at low or high dose, single or two shots; about 5 received placebo; per-sample allocation not given. For vaccine and placebo recipients, the sequenced repertoires came from samples collected on day 63 after the first injection. In Cohort 1b, about two dozen adults aged 18-55 years were enrolled at a single site in Boston, USA, between 29 July and 7 August 2020. Ad26.COV2.S was a replication-incompetent adenovirus type 26 vector that expressed a prefusion-stabilized SARS-CoV-2 spike protein derived from the original Wuhan strain. Concerning this clone itself: This clone's antigen is unknown. Base qualities are missing; no much larger clone stands one base away.

V and J lose 4 bases and 7 bases, and a span of 14 bases separates them. The CDR3 covers 13 residues, taking in both the cysteine and the phenylalanine. The only DNA kept is the CDR3, 39 bases in frame from the first base. TCRbeta CDR3 regions were sequenced with the immunoSEQ Assay. After extraction, genomic DNA underwent amplification by bias-controlled multiplex PCR, followed by high-throughput sequencing. The paper's data handling went like this. Collapsing and filtering of sequences were performed to quantify the absolute abundance of each unique TCRbeta CDR3 region. T cell fraction was estimated by normalizing TCRbeta template counts to usable DNA, with usable DNA measured through amplification of reference genes found in all nucleated cells. Repertoire TCRs were annotated as SARS-CoV-2-specific by exact matching of V gene, CDR3 amino acid sequence and J gene to a known reactive TCR set. MIRA supplied the reference SARS-CoV-2 TCR set, which was filtered for enrichment in COVID-19-positive ImmuneCODE repertoires so that public or cross-reactive TCRs were removed. Drawing on the MIRA antigens, annotated TCRs were analysed further at the level of specific ORF or position within ORF. Breadth was defined as the number of annotated unique rearrangements divided by the total number of unique productive rearrangements, and depth was defined as the summed frequency of the annotated unique rearrangements. Two-sided Wilcoxon rank-sum tests were used to compare TCR breadth between groups. In TCRdb, the immuneACCESS table is reduced to in-frame sequences with V and J assigned. These tables do not hold every clone; where another copy was compared, an unresolved V gene accounts for under half, and the others remain unexplained. That table is the source of V, J and clone size, and D and trimming were worked out from the DNA. The sample table contains roughly 460,000 clones; only one count was recorded for 80% to 90% of them. The ten largest clones take up roughly 1.7% of the sample.

The chain couples TRBV12-3 or TRBV12-4 to TRBJ2-7; tentative D gene TRBD2, with 7 bases matching. The receptor was isolated from a person between 18 and 65 years old who received the Ad26.COV2.S COVID-19 vaccine or a placebo. The sequences come from peripheral blood, collected in a trial of Ad26.COV2.S vaccine versus placebo. The sequence in DNA is TGTGCCAGCAGTTCCGGGGGGCGCGGGGAGCAGTACTTC. This yields the protein CASSSGGRGEQYF.